The clone carrying this TCR beta chain showed up just a few times. Its antigen remains unidentified. There were healthy Caucasian individuals from Russia, aged about 6 to 100, serving as donors. The extraction recovered at least 5.5 micrograms of total RNA per sample. Alongside a J-beta primer mix, a sample-barcoded 5' primer served in a second PCR lasting roughly 6 to 11 cycles. Tags on each cDNA molecule came from a template-switch adaptor with 12 random nucleotides. One entry per CDR3 protein, called by TCRdb with MiXCR from the 5' RACE reads. Of about 1.6 million distinct CDR3 sequences in the sample, roughly 32% are singletons; the top ten hold around 10%. This sample was included in a study of blood T cells in healthy people across ages. V was cut by 4 bases and J by 4 bases, with 11 bases left in between. The CDR3 consists of 13 residues. Germline V gene lookup returns CDR1 LGHDT and CDR2 YNNKEL (reference sequence).

Findings and caveats of the study: The recorded TCR beta diversity per million T cells decreased in a roughly linear manner with age.

This chain links TRBV3-1 with TRBJ2-7; D is undetermined. Sequencing was carried out using blood. The receptor's source is a woman between 25 and 40 years old in good health. CDR3: CASSRSRDYEQYF. Here the CDR3 DNA reads TGTGCCAGCAGCCGCTCCCGCGATTACGAGCAGTACTTC.